The 12 T cell receptor beta chains listed next were all sequenced from one sample in a study of blood T cell repertoires in COVID-19. The data were produced by immunoSEQ multiplex PCR, yet TCRdb's version contains in-frame clones alone and is incomplete. This sample has about 210,000 clones, with about 81% found just once. The material sequenced was PBMCs or T cells enriched from blood (not recorded which). The receptors come from a man aged 35 to 55 who had recovered from COVID-19.

The rearrangement uses TRBV19 and TRBJ1-2; TRBD1 agrees at 9 bases. Germline V lookup: CDR1 LNHDA, CDR2 SQIVND (reference sequence). This CDR3 is built from 16 residues. The V gene end was trimmed by 6 bases and the J gene end by 7 bases; junction bases not matched to a gene: 15. DNA for the CDR3: TGTGCCAGTAGAACAGGGGGCGCAGGGACCCCCGGTGGCTACACCTTC. It is translated as CASRTGGAGTPGGYTF.

V gene TRBV2 combines with J gene TRBJ2-1, with D perhaps TRBD1 (5 bases). Germline V gives CDR1 SNHLY, CDR2 FYNNEI. V lost 5 bases and J 5 bases, leaving 13 bases between the germline ends. The CDR3 runs 14 residues. DNA for the CDR3: TGTGCCAGCAGTCGGCTCCGACAGAACAATGAGCAGTTCTTC. Protein: CASSRLRQNNEQFF.

The chain employs TRBV13 and TRBJ2-1; the D gene is possibly TRBD2 (6 bases). The CDR3 contains 16 residues. Germline V gene lookup returns CDR1 PRHDT and CDR2 FYEKMQ (reference sequence). V dropped 1 base and J dropped 3 bases, with 13 bases sitting between them. CDR3 sequence (DNA): TGTGCCAGCAGCTTAGACCGTGGGGGGTTCTACAATGAGCAGTTCTTC. This encodes CASSLDRGGFYNEQFF.

CDR3 coding DNA: TGCAGCGTTGAGCATTGGGACAGGGGTTCTAGCGGGCAGTTCTTC. Translating gives CSVEHWDRGSSGQFF. The V and J genes are TRBV29-1 and TRBJ2-1, with TRBD1 matching over 10 bases. CDR1 SQVTM and CDR2 ANQGSEA come from the germline V gene. V gave up 3 bases and J gave up 12 bases; unmatched junction bases: 14. The CDR3 contains 15 residues.

This rearrangement joins TRBV5-1 to TRBJ2-1; 8 bases match TRBD2. The CDR3 consists of 13 residues. Trimming took 4 bases from V and 8 from J; bases not matched to a gene: 5. Germline V gives CDR1 SGHRS, CDR2 YFSETQ. For the CDR3, the DNA is TGCGCCAGCAGCCGGGAGGGGGGATATGAGCAGTTCTTC. Translation gives CASSREGGYEQFF.

This clone was seen only a few times. V and J are TRBV18 and TRBJ1-6; 7 nucleotides align to TRBD1. From germline, CDR1 is KGHSH and CDR2 LQKENI. The CDR3 covers 13 residues. V lost 10 bases and J lost 6; bases outside the gene matches: 6. The CDR3 sequence is CATLDRPNSPLHF. Written as DNA, the CDR3 is TGTGCCACCCTGGACAGGCCTAATTCACCCCTCCACTTT.

The gene calls are TRBV4-1 and TRBJ2-1; 7 bases map to TRBD2. Trimming took 2 bases from V and 2 from J; bases not matched to a gene: 3. The CDR3 has 15 residues. Germline-derived CDR1 and CDR2 are MGHRA and YSYEKL. Here the CDR3 DNA reads TGCGCCAGCAGCCAATCTAGCGGTGCCTACAATGAGCAGTTCTTC. Translated, it gives CASSQSSGAYNEQFF.

V and J are TRBV18 and TRBJ2-7; TRBD2 matches 11 bases. The germline gives CDR1 KGHSH, CDR2 LQKENI. V trimming: 3 bases; J trimming: 1 base; junction bases outside the gene matches: 2. This CDR3 spans 15 amino acids. CDR3 sequence (DNA): TGTGCCAGCTCACCCGGGACTAGCGGATCCTACGAGCAGTACTTC. Translated: CASSPGTSGSYEQYF.

The table lists this clone with a few counts. The J gene is TRBJ1-6, the V gene TRBV12-3 or TRBV12-4; 7 positions agree with TRBD1. This CDR3 region has 13 residues. Unmatched junction bases numbered 4, after V lost 7 bases and J lost 7 bases. DNA of the CDR3: TGTGCCAGCAAAGGGACAGCCAATTCACCCCTCCACTTT. Residues: CASKGTANSPLHF.

The gene calls are TRBV30 and TRBJ1-5; a possible D gene is TRBD1 (5 bases). CDR1 and CDR2 (germline): GTSNPN, SVGIG (reference sequence). The CDR3 is made up of 15 amino acids. V was cut by 3 bases and J by 4 bases, with 16 bases left in between. The CDR3 reads CAWRSDGGENQPQHF. CDR3 nucleotides: TGTGCCTGGAGAAGTGACGGGGGAGAAAATCAGCCCCAGCATTTT. The full variable domain, rest sourced from reference TRBV30 and TRBJ1-5, is SQTIHQWPATLVQPVGSPLSLECTVEGTSNPNLYWYRQAAGRGLQLLFYSVGIGQISSEVPQNLSASRPQDRQFILSSKKLLLSDSGFYLCAWRSDGGENQPQHFGDGTRLSIL.

The chain carries TRBV18 and TRBJ2-1; TRBD2 matches 16 bases. After removal of 0 bases from V and 1 base from J, the junction contained 3 bases not matched to a gene. CDR1 KGHSH and CDR2 LQKENI come from the germline V gene. The CDR3 length is 19 residues. The CDR3 protein is CASSPPGLAGGLSYNEQFF. The CDR3 DNA reads TGTGCCAGCTCACCACCGGGACTAGCGGGGGGGCTGTCCTACAATGAGCAGTTCTTC.

This sequence joins TRBV29-1 and TRBJ2-7; D is ambiguous. Between the trimmed V and J ends, which lost 7 bases and 0 bases, there was a span of 16 bases. CDR3 length equals 14 residues. Germline V lookup: CDR1 SQVTM, CDR2 ANQGSEA. CDR3 nucleotides: TGCAGCGCTGCCGTGTTTTCGAGCTCCTACGAGCAGTACTTC. It yields the protein CSAAVFSSSYEQYF.